A selection of T cell receptor beta chains follows, all from one sample in a study of beta chain features in type 1 diabetes. Measured with immunoSEQ multiplex PCR; TCRdb has only the in-frame clones, and not every one. Here the sample spans around 690,000 clones, 12% being singletons. The sequenced material came from naive CD4+ T cells from blood. The receptors originated from a man aged 30-40 years with type 1 diabetes. CDR3s include the opening cysteine and the closing phenylalanine or tryptophan.

CDR3 protein: CASSEAGTRIGEKLFF
V gene: TRBV6-1
J gene: TRBJ1-4

CDR3 protein: CASSFHGQSYEQYF
V gene: TRBV27
J gene: TRBJ2-7

CDR3 protein: CASSLASGGHTDTQYF
V gene: TRBV7-3
J gene: TRBJ2-3

CDR3 protein: CASSLGLGETQYF
V gene: TRBV11-2
J gene: TRBJ2-5

CDR3 protein: CASSAVGFGEKLFF
V gene: TRBV7-9
J gene: TRBJ1-4

CDR3 protein: CASTPRREPSGANVLTF
V gene: TRBV10-1
J gene: TRBJ2-6

CDR3 protein: CASSLQGSYEQYF
V gene: TRBV5-4
J gene: TRBJ2-7

CDR3 protein: CASTGRGSSYNEQFF
V gene: TRBV21-1
J gene: TRBJ2-1

CDR3 protein: CASSKQGTEQFF
V gene: TRBV28
J gene: TRBJ2-1

CDR3 protein: CASSPTDRGRGYTF
V gene: TRBV18
J gene: TRBJ1-2

CDR3 protein: CASSTLGGVQETQYF
V gene: TRBV9
J gene: TRBJ2-5

CDR3 protein: CASSPSTGVGSGANVLTF
V gene: TRBV7-2
J gene: TRBJ2-6

CDR3 protein: CASRFKPPGQSTDTQYF
V gene: TRBV7-9
J gene: TRBJ2-3

CDR3 protein: CASSRKDRTANYGYTF
V gene: TRBV6-6
J gene: TRBJ1-2

CDR3 protein: CATSNRQGPQEQYF
V gene: TRBV15
J gene: TRBJ2-7

CDR3 protein: CAIKDGRSNQPQHF
V gene: TRBV10-3
J gene: TRBJ1-5

CDR3 protein: CASSTDSNYGYTF
V gene: TRBV18
J gene: TRBJ1-2

CDR3 protein: CASSLVGSDGGYTF
V gene: TRBV7-9
J gene: TRBJ1-2

CDR3 protein: CASRNRQGAVGTGELFF
V gene: TRBV7-2
J gene: TRBJ2-2

CDR3 protein: CASRSRLYQETQYF
V gene: TRBV6-1
J gene: TRBJ2-5

CDR3 protein: CASSLGYNEQFF
V gene: TRBV7-3
J gene: TRBJ2-1

CDR3 protein: CAISVRGRADTQYF
V gene: TRBV10-3
J gene: TRBJ2-3

CDR3 protein: CASRSPASGGGTQYF
V gene: TRBV28
J gene: TRBJ2-3

CDR3 protein: CASSPRGGQGNTEAFF
V gene: TRBV7-2
J gene: TRBJ1-1

CDR3 protein: CASNSIWTSSLGADTQYF
V gene: TRBV7-9
J gene: TRBJ2-3

CDR3 protein: CAISPPDRNEQYF
V gene: TRBV10-3
J gene: TRBJ2-7

CDR3 protein: CASSHTGTVSYEQYF
V gene: TRBV4-1
J gene: TRBJ2-7

CDR3 protein: CAFDRGSQPQHF
V gene: TRBV30
J gene: TRBJ1-5

CDR3 protein: CASSPLTGSNYGYTF
V gene: TRBV4-2
J gene: TRBJ1-2

CDR3 protein: CASSLDGPRGHIQYF
V gene: TRBV7-2
J gene: TRBJ2-4

CDR3 protein: CASSLSGTPEDTQYF
V gene: TRBV5-1
J gene: TRBJ2-3

CDR3 protein: CASRLARNYNEQFF
V gene: TRBV6-1
J gene: TRBJ2-1

CDR3 protein: CASSDYPRGAGETQYF
V gene: TRBV9
J gene: TRBJ2-5

CDR3 protein: CASSIGDSPLHF
V gene: TRBV19
J gene: TRBJ1-6

CDR3 protein: CASSQLLAFSYNEQFF
V gene: TRBV14
J gene: TRBJ2-1

CDR3 protein: CASTSGGNRNSPLHF
V gene: TRBV6-1
J gene: TRBJ1-6

CDR3 protein: CASTRGTWNNEQFF
V gene: TRBV6-5
J gene: TRBJ2-1

CDR3 protein: CAITTGTSSYNEQFF
V gene: TRBV6-5
J gene: TRBJ2-1

CDR3 protein: CASSRDRDQPQHF
V gene: TRBV6-4
J gene: TRBJ1-5

CDR3 protein: CASSVGSSGGTDTQYF
V gene: TRBV9
J gene: TRBJ2-3

CDR3 protein: CASSVATGGDGANSPLHF
V gene: TRBV9
J gene: TRBJ1-6

CDR3 protein: CASSLALASSYEQYF
V gene: TRBV5-1
J gene: TRBJ2-7

CDR3 protein: CASSPSPGYEQYF
V gene: TRBV27
J gene: TRBJ2-7

CDR3 protein: CASSINHSNQPQHF
V gene: TRBV19
J gene: TRBJ1-5

CDR3 protein: CASSARTANYGYTF
V gene: TRBV19
J gene: TRBJ1-2